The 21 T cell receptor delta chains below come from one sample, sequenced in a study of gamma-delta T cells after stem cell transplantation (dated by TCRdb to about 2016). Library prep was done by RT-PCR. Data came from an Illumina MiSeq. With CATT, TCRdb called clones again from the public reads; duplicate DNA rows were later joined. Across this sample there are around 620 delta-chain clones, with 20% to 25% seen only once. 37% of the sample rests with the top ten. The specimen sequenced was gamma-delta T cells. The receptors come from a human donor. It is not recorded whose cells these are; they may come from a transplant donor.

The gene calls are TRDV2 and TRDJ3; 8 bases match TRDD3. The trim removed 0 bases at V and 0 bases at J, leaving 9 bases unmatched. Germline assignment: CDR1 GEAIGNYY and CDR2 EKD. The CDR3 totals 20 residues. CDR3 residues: CACDTGWGTDSSWDTRQMFF. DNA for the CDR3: TGTGCCTGTGACACCGGCTGGGGGACAGACAGCTCCTGGGACACCCGACAGATGTTTTTC.

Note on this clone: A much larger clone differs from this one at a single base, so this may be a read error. The CDR3 region is CACDTLVGVNKQNPSTDKLIF. The CDR3 DNA reads TGTGCCTGTGACACCTTAGTCGGCGTTAATAAGCAGAATCCCAGCACCGATAAACTCATCTTT. This chain connects TRDV2 to TRDJ1; D is unresolved. The V gene lost 0 bases and the J gene lost 1 base, with 29 bases spanning the gap. Germline values: CDR1 GEAIGNYY, CDR2 EKD. This CDR3 spans 21 amino acids.

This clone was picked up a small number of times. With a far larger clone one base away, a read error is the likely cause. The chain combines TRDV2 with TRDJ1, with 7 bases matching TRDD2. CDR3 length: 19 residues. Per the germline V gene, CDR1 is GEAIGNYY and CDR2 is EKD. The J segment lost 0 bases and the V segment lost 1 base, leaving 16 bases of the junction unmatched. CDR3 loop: CACDTVPTRGEEYTDKLIF. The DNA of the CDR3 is TGTGCCTGTGACACAGTTCCTACTAGGGGAGAAGAGTACACCGATAAACTCATCTTT.

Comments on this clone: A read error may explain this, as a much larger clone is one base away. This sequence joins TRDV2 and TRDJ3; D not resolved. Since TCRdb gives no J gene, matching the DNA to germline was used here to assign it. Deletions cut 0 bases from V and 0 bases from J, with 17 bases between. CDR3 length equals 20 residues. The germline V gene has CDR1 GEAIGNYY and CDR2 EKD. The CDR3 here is CACDTGVSALGSWDTRQMFF. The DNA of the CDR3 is TGTGCCTGTGACACCGGAGTGTCAGCCCTTGGCTCCTGGGACACCCGACAGATGTTTTTC.

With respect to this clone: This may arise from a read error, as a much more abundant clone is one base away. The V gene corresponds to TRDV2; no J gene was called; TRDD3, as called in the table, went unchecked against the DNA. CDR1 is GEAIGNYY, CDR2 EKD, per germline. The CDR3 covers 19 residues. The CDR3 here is CACDSPGTRGSWDTRQMFF. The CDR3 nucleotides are TGTGCCTGTGACTCCCCTGGGACCCGAGGCTCCTGGGACACCCGACAGATGTTCTTC.

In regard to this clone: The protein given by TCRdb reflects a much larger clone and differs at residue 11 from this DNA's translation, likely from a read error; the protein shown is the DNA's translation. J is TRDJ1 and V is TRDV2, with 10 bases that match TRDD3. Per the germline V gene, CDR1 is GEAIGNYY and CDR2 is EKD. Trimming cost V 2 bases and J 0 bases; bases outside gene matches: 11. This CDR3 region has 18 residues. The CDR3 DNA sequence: TGTGCCTGTGACAGCGTACTGGGGGATTCGGGGTACACCGATAAACTCATCTTT. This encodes CACDSVLGDSGYTDKLIF.

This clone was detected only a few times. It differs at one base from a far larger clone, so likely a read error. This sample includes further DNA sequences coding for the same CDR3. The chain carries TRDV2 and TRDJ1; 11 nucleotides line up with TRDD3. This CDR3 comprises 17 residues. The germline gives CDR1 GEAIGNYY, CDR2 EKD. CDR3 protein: CACYSVLGDMYTDKLIF. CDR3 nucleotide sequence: TGTGCCTGTTACTCAGTACTGGGGGATATGTACACCGATAAGCTCATCTTT.

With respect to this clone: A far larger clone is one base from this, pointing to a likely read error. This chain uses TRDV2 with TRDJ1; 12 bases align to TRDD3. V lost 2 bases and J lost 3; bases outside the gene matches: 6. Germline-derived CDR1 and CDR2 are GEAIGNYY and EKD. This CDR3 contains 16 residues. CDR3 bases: TGTGCCTGTGACAGGCTGGGGGATACGTACGCCGATAAACTCATCTTT. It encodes CACDRLGDTYADKLIF.

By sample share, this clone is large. CDR3 coding DNA: TGTGCCTGTGACACCGTTGGGTCGTACACCGATAAACTCATCTTT. Translated: CACDTVGSYTDKLIF. The chain joins TRDV2 to TRDJ1; D uncertain. The CDR3 runs to 15 residues. Germline CDR1 and CDR2: GEAIGNYY and EKD. The V and J ends lost 0 bases and 0 bases respectively, with 10 bases between them.

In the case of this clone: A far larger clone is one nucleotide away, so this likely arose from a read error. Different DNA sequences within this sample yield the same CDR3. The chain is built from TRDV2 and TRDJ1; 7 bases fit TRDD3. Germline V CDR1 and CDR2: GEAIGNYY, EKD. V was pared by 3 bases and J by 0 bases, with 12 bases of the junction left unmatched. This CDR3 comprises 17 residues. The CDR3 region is CACDPVQPGGYTDKLIF. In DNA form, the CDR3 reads TGTGCCTGTGACCCCGTGCAGCCTGGGGGTTACACCGATAAACTCATCTTT.

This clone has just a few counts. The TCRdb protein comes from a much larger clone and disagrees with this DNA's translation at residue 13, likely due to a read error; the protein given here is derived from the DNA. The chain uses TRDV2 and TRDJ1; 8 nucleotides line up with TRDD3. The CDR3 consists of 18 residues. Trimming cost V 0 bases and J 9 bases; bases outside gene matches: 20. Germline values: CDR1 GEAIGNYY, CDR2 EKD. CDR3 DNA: TGTGCCTGTGACACCATCCTACGTGGGGTACTGGGGGGTACGGAACTCATCTTT. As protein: CACDTILRGVLGGTELIF.

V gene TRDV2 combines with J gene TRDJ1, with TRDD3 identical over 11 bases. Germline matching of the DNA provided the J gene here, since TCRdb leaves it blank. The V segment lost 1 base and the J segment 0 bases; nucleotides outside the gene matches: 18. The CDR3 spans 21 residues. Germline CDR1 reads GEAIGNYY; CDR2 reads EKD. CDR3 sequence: CACDTVHTSGGYLSYTDKLIF. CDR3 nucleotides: TGTGCCTGTGACACAGTTCATACTTCTGGGGGATACCTGTCGTACACCGATAAACTCATCTTT.

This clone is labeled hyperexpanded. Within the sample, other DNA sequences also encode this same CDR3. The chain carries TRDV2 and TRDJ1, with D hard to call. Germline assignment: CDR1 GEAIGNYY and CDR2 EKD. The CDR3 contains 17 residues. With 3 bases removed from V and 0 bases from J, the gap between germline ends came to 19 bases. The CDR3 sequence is CACDPLLSGPYTDKLIF. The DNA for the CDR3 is TGTGCCTGTGACCCCTTACTGAGTGGGCCCTACACCGATAAACTCATCTTT.

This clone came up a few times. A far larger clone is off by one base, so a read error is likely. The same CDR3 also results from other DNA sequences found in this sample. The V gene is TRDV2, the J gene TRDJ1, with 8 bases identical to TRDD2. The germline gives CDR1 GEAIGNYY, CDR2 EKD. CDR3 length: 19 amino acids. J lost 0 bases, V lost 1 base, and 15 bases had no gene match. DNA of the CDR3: TGTGCCTGTGACACACTTCCTACCAGGGGAGAAGAGTACACCGATAAACTCATCTTT. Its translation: CACDTLPTRGEEYTDKLIF.

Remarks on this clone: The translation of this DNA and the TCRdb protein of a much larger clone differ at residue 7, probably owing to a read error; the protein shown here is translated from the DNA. The CDR3 protein is CACDTLEDKEYTDKLIF. For the CDR3, the DNA is TGTGCCTGTGACACTTTGGAGGATAAAGAGTACACCGATAAACTCATCTTT. J is TRDJ1 and V is TRDV2, with D possibly being TRDD3 (5 bases). V was clipped by 1 base and J by 0 bases, with 17 bases between them. The CDR3 is made up of 17 amino acids. Germline V CDR1 and CDR2: GEAIGNYY, EKD.

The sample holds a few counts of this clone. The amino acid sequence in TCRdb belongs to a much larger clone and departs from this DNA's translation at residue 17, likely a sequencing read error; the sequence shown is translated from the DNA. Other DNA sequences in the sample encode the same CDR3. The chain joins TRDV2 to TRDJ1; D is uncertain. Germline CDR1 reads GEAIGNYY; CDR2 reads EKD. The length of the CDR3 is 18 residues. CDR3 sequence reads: CACDTVSGSLPRTDKLTF. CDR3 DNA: TGTGCCTGTGACACCGTGAGTGGATCACTCCCTCGTACCGATAAACTCACCTTT.

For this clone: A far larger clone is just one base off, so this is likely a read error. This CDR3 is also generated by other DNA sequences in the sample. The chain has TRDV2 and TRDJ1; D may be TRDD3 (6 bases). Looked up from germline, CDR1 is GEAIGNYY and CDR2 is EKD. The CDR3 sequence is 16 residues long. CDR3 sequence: CACDAVLGKYTDKLIF. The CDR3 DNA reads TGTGCCTGTGACGCCGTACTGGGAAAATACACCGATAAACTCATCTTC.

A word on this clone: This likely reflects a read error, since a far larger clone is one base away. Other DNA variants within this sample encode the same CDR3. CDR3 in DNA: TGTGCCTGTGACACCTGGGGGATCGATAAGCTCATCTTT. This codes for CACDTWGIDKLIF. The rearrangement uses TRDV2 and TRDJ1, with 8 bases identical to TRDD3. The CDR3 spans 13 residues. The germline V gene encodes CDR1 GEAIGNYY and CDR2 EKD.

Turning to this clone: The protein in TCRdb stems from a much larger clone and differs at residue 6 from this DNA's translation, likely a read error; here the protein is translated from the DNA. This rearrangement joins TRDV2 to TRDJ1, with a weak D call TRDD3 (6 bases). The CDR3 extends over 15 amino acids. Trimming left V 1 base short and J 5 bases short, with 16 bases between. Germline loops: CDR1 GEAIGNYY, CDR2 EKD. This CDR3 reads CACDTPGDDQDKLIF. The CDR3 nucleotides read TGTGCCTGTGACACTCCCGGGGATGATCAGGATAAACTCATCTTT.

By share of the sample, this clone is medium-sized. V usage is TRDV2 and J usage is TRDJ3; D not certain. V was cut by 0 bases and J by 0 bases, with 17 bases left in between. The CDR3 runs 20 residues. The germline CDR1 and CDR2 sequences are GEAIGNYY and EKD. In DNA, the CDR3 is TGTGCCTGTGACACCGGAGGGTCAGCCCTTGGCTCCTGGGACACCCGACAGATGTTTTTC. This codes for CACDTGGSALGSWDTRQMFF.

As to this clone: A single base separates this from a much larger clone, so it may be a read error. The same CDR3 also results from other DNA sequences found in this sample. The CDR3 DNA reads TGTGCCGGGGCTTCGCTCCTTACTGGGGATACCGATAAACTCATCTTT. It specifies CAGASLLTGDTDKLIF. The chain carries TRDV2 and TRDJ1, with 7 bases aligning to TRDD3. The CDR3 sequence is 16 residues long. Germline CDR1 and CDR2: GEAIGNYY and EKD. V shed 9 bases, J shed 2 bases, and the junction held 17 bases outside the gene matches.